This T cell receptor beta chain emerged from a study of cytomegalovirus exposure and HLA in healthy donors. Study-wide findings and caveats: Per a later analysis, fewer than 20,000 TCR beta sequences showed association with HLA alleles at 0.05 false discovery rate.

Germline-derived CDR1 and CDR2 are MNHEY and SMNVEV (reference sequence). The CDR3 covers 13 residues. V lost 3 bases and J lost 2, with 8 bases in between. Notes on this clone: As yet, its antigen is unknown.

Primers included in the PCR were 60 Vbeta and 13 Jbeta primers. The table came from immunoSEQ multiplex PCR; TCRdb's copy has only in-frame clones and leaves some out. The specimen's table records about 60,000 clones. The sample consisted of PBMCs. The gene calls are TRBV27 and TRBJ2-7, with TRBD2 as a possible D gene (5 bases). This sequence was found in a boy younger than 18 in good health and CMV-seronegative. The CDR3 protein is CASSLAGTYEQYF. The CDR3 nucleotides are TGTGCCAGCAGTTTGGCCGGGACCTACGAGCAGTACTTC.